The clone carrying this T cell receptor (beta chain) was seen many times. This sample stems from a study of response to subunit inactivated influenza vaccine. Germline V gene lookup returns CDR1 SGHTA and CDR2 FQGNSA. Trimming took off 0 bases at V and 0 bases at J, with 6 bases between the two ends. This CDR3 contains 15 residues. MiXCR, applied by TCRdb to the RT-PCR reads, yields one record per CDR3 protein. The sample carries around 850,000 distinct CDR3 sequences, 18% recorded once. The clonotype was recovered from a man in his fifties who received an inactivated influenza vaccine. Sequenced material: PBMCs from blood, taken 4 to 6 days after vaccination. The V call is TRBV7-2, the J call TRBJ1-3; perhaps TRBD1 as D (5 bases). CDR3 sequence reads: CASSLATGSGNTIYF. In nucleotides, the CDR3 is TGTGCCAGCAGCTTAGCAACAGGCTCTGGAAACACCATATATTTT.